The clone carrying this T cell receptor beta chain was recorded at least ten times. Its antigen is unidentified. These data originate in a study of T cells in Graves' hyperthyroidism and ophthalmopathy. Study-wide points: Ophthalmopathy onset followed model prediction by a median about six months. Appearing also in blood were most of the thyroid clonotypes expanded above 0.001.

TCR beta CDR3 region amplification was performed from RNA transcripts. An initial round of RT-PCR targeting the TCR CDR3 relied on the HTBI primer set. TCRdb redid the calling of the multiplex PCR reads with MiXCR, one entry per CDR3 protein. The repertoire includes around 300,000 distinct CDR3 sequences, approximately 14% of them detected once, and about 37% sits in the top ten. J was trimmed by 4 bases and V by 5 bases; bases with no gene match: 13. The CDR3 has 16 residues. A NOSPECS grade of at least 4, a Clinical Activity Score of at least 3 and duration under 3 months were recorded in ophthalmopathy patients.

The chain has TRBV12-3 or TRBV12-4 and TRBJ1-1; 7 nucleotides align to TRBD1. The TCR originated in a woman aged 40 to 50 with Graves' ophthalmopathy. The specimen sequenced was blood. The CDR3 loop is CASSLPNRGRFTEAFF. CDR3 sequence (DNA): TGTGCCAGCAGTCTCCCAAACAGGGGACGGTTCACTGAAGCTTTCTTT.